A selection of T cell receptor beta chains follows, all from one sample in a study of cytomegalovirus exposure and HLA in healthy donors. Using immunoSEQ multiplex PCR, the repertoire was profiled, and TCRdb retains in-frame clones only, with some absent. The profile shows 100,000 to 120,000 clones, approximately 89% of them singletons. The sample consisted of PBMCs. These receptors came from a woman younger than 35 in good health and CMV-seronegative. Each CDR3 is given with its conserved first and last residue. The D gene is left open where the match is weak. Rows give clone size only sometimes, using once, few, many, or a class for an expanded clone.

CDR3: CASSSYYNEQFF
DNA: TGTGCCAGCAGCTCTTATTACAATGAGCAGTTCTTC
J: TRBJ2-1
V: TRBV7-2
D: .
size: .

CDR3: CASTLGQFNQPQHF
DNA: TGTGCCAGCACTCTCGGACAGTTCAATCAGCCCCAGCATTTT
J: TRBJ1-5
V: TRBV28
D: .
size: .

CDR3: CASKRGDSLHGTGTQYF
DNA: TGTGCCAGCAAGAGAGGGGACAGCCTGCATGGCACAGGGACGCAGTATTTT
J: TRBJ2-3
V: TRBV28
D: TRBD1
size: .

CDR3: CASSLVPGEGEKLFF
DNA: TGTGCCAGCAGCTTAGTGCCAGGGGAGGGAGAAAAACTGTTTTTT
J: TRBJ1-4
V: TRBV7-2
D: .
size: .

CDR3: CASSLARGATTEAFF
DNA: TGTGCCAGCAGCTTAGCGCGGGGGGCGACGACTGAAGCTTTCTTT
J: TRBJ1-1
V: TRBV7-2
D: .
size: .

CDR3: CASSGQHFYEQYF
DNA: TGTGCCAGCAGCGGACAGCATTTCTACGAGCAGTACTTC
J: TRBJ2-7
V: TRBV7-8
D: .
size: .

CDR3: CASSQDLGLSYEQYF
DNA: TGCGCCAGCAGCCAAGATCTCGGACTGTCCTACGAGCAGTACTTC
J: TRBJ2-7
V: TRBV4-1
D: .
size: .

CDR3: CASSRGTGPGNTIYF
DNA: TGTGCCAGCAGCCGGGGGACAGGACCTGGAAACACCATATATTTT
J: TRBJ1-3
V: TRBV6-5
D: TRBD1
size: .

CDR3: CASSLLGQENTEAFF
DNA: TGTGCCAGCAGCCTCTTGGGACAGGAGAACACTGAAGCTTTCTTT
J: TRBJ1-1
V: TRBV6-1
D: TRBD1
size: .

CDR3: CAWSPRGISTEAFF
DNA: TGTGCCTGGAGCCCGCGGGGAATTTCGACTGAAGCTTTCTTT
J: TRBJ1-1
V: TRBV30
D: .
size: .

CDR3: CSVDWEGVGDTQYF
DNA: TGCAGCGTTGACTGGGAGGGGGTAGGAGATACGCAGTATTTT
J: TRBJ2-3
V: TRBV29-1
D: .
size: .

CDR3: CASSPRRTGGQETQYF
DNA: TGTGCCAGCAGCCCCCGAAGGACAGGGGGCCAAGAGACCCAGTACTTC
J: TRBJ2-5
V: TRBV5-4
D: TRBD1
size: .

CDR3: CAWSAPGGETQYF
DNA: TGTGCCTGGAGTGCACCAGGGGGAGAGACCCAGTACTTC
J: TRBJ2-5
V: TRBV30
D: TRBD1
size: .

CDR3: CASSPPVGPGQPQHF
DNA: TGTGCCAGCTCACCACCGGTGGGGCCAGGTCAGCCCCAGCATTTT
J: TRBJ1-5
V: TRBV18
D: .
size: .

CDR3: CASSRDFNEQYF
DNA: TGTGCCAGCAGTCGGGACTTCAACGAGCAGTACTTC
J: TRBJ2-7
V: TRBV6-4
D: .
size: .

CDR3: CASSRLAVVRNEQFF
DNA: TGTGCCAGCAGCCGACTAGCGGTCGTGAGGAATGAGCAGTTCTTC
J: TRBJ2-1
V: TRBV7-3
D: TRBD2
size: .

CDR3: CASSAGGQLYEQYF
DNA: TGTGCCAGCAGCGCGGGAGGCCAACTTTACGAGCAGTACTTC
J: TRBJ2-7
V: TRBV6-1
D: TRBD2
size: .

CDR3: CASSQGSRESRGYTF
DNA: TGCGCCAGCAGCCAAGGGTCGAGGGAATCGAGGGGCTACACCTTC
J: TRBJ1-2
V: TRBV4-3
D: .
size: .

CDR3: CAWSTGTGANTGELFF
DNA: TGTGCCTGGAGTACCGGGACAGGGGCGAACACCGGGGAGCTGTTTTTT
J: TRBJ2-2
V: TRBV30
D: TRBD1
size: .

CDR3: CASSTLLPGIREKLFF
DNA: TGTGCCAGTAGTACCCTTCTTCCCGGTATTCGTGAAAAACTGTTTTTT
J: TRBJ1-4
V: TRBV19
D: .
size: .

CDR3: CASSRTSGREEQYF
DNA: TGTGCCAGCTCGCGTACTAGCGGGAGAGAAGAGCAGTACTTC
J: TRBJ2-7
V: TRBV18
D: TRBD2
size: .

CDR3: CASRLYRVGNQPQHF
DNA: TGTGCCAGCAGGCTGTACAGGGTGGGCAATCAGCCCCAGCATTTT
J: TRBJ1-5
V: TRBV28
D: .
size: .

CDR3: CASSWDSGNTEAFF
DNA: TGCGCCAGCAGCTGGGACAGCGGGAACACTGAAGCTTTCTTT
J: TRBJ1-1
V: TRBV5-1
D: TRBD1
size: .

CDR3: CATSRDRDASLAGETGELFF
DNA: TGTGCCACCAGCAGAGATCGCGATGCCTCACTAGCGGGAGAGACCGGGGAGCTGTTTTTT
J: TRBJ2-2
V: TRBV15
D: TRBD2
size: .

CDR3: CAWSAVNYEQYF
DNA: TGTGCCTGGAGTGCCGTAAATTACGAGCAGTACTTC
J: TRBJ2-7
V: TRBV30
D: .
size: .

CDR3: CASSYRSDRADGYTF
DNA: TGTGCCAGCAGTTACAGGTCGGACAGGGCCGATGGCTACACCTTC
J: TRBJ1-2
V: TRBV6-5
D: TRBD1
size: .

CDR3: CASSITGLNNSPLHF
DNA: TGTGCCAGCTCAATAACAGGGTTGAACAATTCACCCCTCCACTTT
J: TRBJ1-6
V: TRBV18
D: .
size: .

CDR3: CASSWDRNTEAFF
DNA: TGTGCCAGCAGCTGGGACAGGAACACTGAAGCTTTCTTT
J: TRBJ1-1
V: TRBV28
D: TRBD1
size: .

CDR3: CASSWDRGTYGYTF
DNA: TGTGCCAGCAGCTGGGACAGGGGGACCTATGGCTACACCTTC
J: TRBJ1-2
V: TRBV6-6
D: TRBD1
size: once

CDR3: CASTGRGSYEQYF
DNA: TGCGCCAGCACAGGCAGGGGGTCCTACGAGCAGTACTTC
J: TRBJ2-7
V: TRBV10-2
D: TRBD1
size: once

CDR3: CASSLGVDATEAFF
DNA: TGTGCCAGCAGCTTAGGAGTAGATGCGACTGAAGCTTTCTTT
J: TRBJ1-1
V: TRBV11-3
D: .
size: .

CDR3: CASLGGAGEKLFF
DNA: TGTGCCAGCTTGGGGGGGGCTGGTGAAAAACTGTTTTTT
J: TRBJ1-4
V: TRBV18
D: .
size: .

CDR3: CASSQGQGAGRTNEKLFF
DNA: TGTGCCAGCAGCCAGGGACAGGGGGCCGGGAGGACTAATGAAAAACTGTTTTTT
J: TRBJ1-4
V: TRBV28
D: TRBD1
size: .